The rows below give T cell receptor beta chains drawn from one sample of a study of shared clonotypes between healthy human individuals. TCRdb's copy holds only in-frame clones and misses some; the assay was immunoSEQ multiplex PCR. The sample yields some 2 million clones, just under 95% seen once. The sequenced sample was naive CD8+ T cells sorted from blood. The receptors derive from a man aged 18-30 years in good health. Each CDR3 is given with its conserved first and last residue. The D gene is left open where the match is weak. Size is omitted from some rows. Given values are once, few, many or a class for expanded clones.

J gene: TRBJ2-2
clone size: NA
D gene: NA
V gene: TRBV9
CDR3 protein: CASSHTLAGGELFF
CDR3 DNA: TGTGCCAGCAGTCATACTCTAGCAGGCGGGGAGCTGTTTTTT

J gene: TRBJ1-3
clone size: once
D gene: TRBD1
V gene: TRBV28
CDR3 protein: CASRLGQASFSGNTIYF
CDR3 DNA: TGTGCCAGCAGGCTAGGACAGGCCTCTTTCTCTGGAAACACCATATATTTT

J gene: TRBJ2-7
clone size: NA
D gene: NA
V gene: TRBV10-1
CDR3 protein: CASSPSSGYEQYF
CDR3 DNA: TGCGCCAGCAGCCCCTCGAGCGGCTACGAGCAGTACTTC

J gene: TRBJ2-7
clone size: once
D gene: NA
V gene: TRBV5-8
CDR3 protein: CASRHRGLGDEQYF
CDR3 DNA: TGTGCCAGCAGACATCGAGGACTTGGGGACGAGCAGTACTTC

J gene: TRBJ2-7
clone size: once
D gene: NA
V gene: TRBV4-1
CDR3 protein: CASSHGGPSYEQYF
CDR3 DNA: TGCGCCAGCAGCCACGGGGGACCTTCCTACGAGCAGTACTTC

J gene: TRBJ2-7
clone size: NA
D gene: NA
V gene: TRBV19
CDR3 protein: CASSPLGGSYEQYF
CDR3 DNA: TGTGCCAGTAGTCCCCTGGGGGGCTCCTACGAGCAGTACTTC

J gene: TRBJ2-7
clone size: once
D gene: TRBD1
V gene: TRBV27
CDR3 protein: CASSLGQGANEQYF
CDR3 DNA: TGTGCCAGCAGTTTGGGACAGGGGGCCAACGAGCAGTACTTC

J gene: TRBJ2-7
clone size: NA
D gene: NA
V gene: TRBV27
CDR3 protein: CASSPSSYEQYF
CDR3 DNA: TGTGCCAGCAGTCCGAGCTCCTACGAGCAGTACTTC

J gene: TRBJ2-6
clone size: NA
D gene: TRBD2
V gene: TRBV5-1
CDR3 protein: CASSLELAGFSSGANVLTF
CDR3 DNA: TGCGCCAGCAGCTTGGAGCTAGCGGGGTTCTCCTCTGGGGCCAACGTCCTGACTTTC

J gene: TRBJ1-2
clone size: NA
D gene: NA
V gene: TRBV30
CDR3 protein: CAWSVPGEGYTF
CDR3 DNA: TGTGCCTGGAGTGTACCGGGGGAGGGCTACACCTTC

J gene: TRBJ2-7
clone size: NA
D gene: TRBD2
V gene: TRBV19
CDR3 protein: CASSPRIDSGYEQYF
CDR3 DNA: TGTGCCAGTAGTCCTAGGATCGATAGCGGGTACGAGCAGTACTTC

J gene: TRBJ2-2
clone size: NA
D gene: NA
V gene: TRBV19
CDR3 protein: CASDGSDPSNTGELFF
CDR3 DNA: TGTGCCAGTGACGGTTCCGACCCTTCGAACACCGGGGAGCTGTTTTTT

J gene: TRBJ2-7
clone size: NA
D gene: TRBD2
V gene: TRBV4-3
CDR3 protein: CASSPASGSGYEQYF
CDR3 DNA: TGCGCCAGCAGCCCAGCCAGCGGGAGTGGTTACGAGCAGTACTTC

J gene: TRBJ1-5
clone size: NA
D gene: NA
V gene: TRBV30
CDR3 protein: CAWSEGSYSNQPQHF
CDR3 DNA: TGTGCCTGGAGTGAAGGGTCGTATAGCAATCAGCCCCAGCATTTT

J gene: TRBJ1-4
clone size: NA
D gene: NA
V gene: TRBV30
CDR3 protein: CAWSRGIGEKLFF
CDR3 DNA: TGTGCCTGGAGCAGGGGCATAGGTGAAAAACTGTTTTTT

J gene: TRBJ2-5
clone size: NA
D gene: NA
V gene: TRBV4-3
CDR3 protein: CASSQDEWGTQYF
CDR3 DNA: TGCGCCAGCAGCCAAGATGAATGGGGGACCCAGTACTTC

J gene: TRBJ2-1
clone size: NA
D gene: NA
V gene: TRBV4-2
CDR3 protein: CASSQEGLRGGNEQFF
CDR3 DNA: TGTGCCAGCAGCCAAGAAGGACTGAGGGGTGGCAATGAGCAGTTCTTC

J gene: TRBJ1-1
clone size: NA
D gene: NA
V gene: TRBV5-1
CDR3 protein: CASRLGTMNTEAFF
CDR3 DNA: TGCGCCAGCAGGCTTGGGACTATGAACACTGAAGCTTTCTTT

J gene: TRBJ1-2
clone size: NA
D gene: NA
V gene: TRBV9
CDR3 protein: CASSATYGLEGYTF
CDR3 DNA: TGTGCCAGCAGCGCGACCTATGGATTAGAGGGCTACACCTTC

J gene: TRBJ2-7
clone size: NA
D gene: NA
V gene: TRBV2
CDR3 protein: CASSEAYGLLEEQYF
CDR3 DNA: TGTGCCAGCAGTGAAGCGTATGGACTCTTAGAAGAGCAGTACTTC

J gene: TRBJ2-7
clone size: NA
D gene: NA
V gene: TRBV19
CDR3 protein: CASSIDPRGGYEQYF
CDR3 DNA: TGTGCCAGTAGTATAGATCCCAGGGGAGGCTACGAGCAGTACTTC

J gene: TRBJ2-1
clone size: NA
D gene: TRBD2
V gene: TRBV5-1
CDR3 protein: CASSLASGSRSEQFF
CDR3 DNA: TGCGCCAGCAGCTTGGCCAGCGGGAGTCGGAGTGAGCAGTTCTTC

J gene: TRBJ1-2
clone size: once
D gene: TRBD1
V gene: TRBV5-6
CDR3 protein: CASSLGTGVNGYTF
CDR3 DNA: TGTGCCAGCAGCTTAGGGACAGGGGTGAATGGCTACACCTTC

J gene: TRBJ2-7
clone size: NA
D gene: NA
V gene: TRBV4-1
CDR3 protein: CASSHGVGTSSYEQYF
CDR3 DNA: TGCGCCAGCAGCCACGGGGTAGGCACGAGCTCCTACGAGCAGTACTTC

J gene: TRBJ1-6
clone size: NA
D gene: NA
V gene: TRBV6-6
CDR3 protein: CASKSGALHF
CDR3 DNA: TGTGCCAGCAAATCTGGAGCCCTCCACTTT

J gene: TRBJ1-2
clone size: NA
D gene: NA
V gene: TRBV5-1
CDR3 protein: CASSRAGEGYTF
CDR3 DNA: TGCGCCAGCAGCAGGGCAGGGGAAGGCTACACCTTC

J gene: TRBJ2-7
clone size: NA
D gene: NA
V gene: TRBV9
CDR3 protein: CASSWDSLGYEQYF
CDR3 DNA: TGTGCCAGCAGCTGGGACTCTTTAGGCTACGAGCAGTACTTC

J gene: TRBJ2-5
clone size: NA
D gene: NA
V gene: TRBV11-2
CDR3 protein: CASSPGPPTQETQYF
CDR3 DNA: TGTGCCAGCAGCCCAGGACCCCCAACCCAGGAGACCCAGTACTTC